These T cell receptor beta chains were read from a single sample in a study of T cell repertoires in cytomegalovirus infection. TCRdb analysed the reads with MiXCR anew, one entry per CDR3 protein. The sample gives around 630,000 distinct CDR3 sequences, less than 25% of which show up once; roughly 8% is in the top ten. Sequencing used CD8+ T cells from PBMCs. The receptors were gathered from a human donor in good health (CMV status not recorded). Some clones in this sample may be carry-over from other donors' samples. CDR3s include the opening cysteine and the closing phenylalanine or tryptophan. The order of the fields is J gene, D gene, clone size, V gene, CDR3 DNA, CDR3 protein. A D gene is named only where the DNA matches it firmly. Some rows mark clone size as missing; the rest say once, few, many or name a class of expanded clone.

TRBJ2-7 | TRBD2 | many | TRBV7-6 | TGTGCCAGCAGCTTAATTGAGGGAGGGCCTAGAGCTTTC | CASSLIEGGPRAF
TRBJ2-5 | . | . | TRBV12-3/TRBV12-4 | TGTGCCAGCAGTTTAATGGCAGCCCAGGGGACCCAGTACTTC | CASSLMAAQGTQYF
TRBJ2-1 | TRBD2 | . | TRBV4-1 | TGCGCCAGCAGATCAACGGGGAGGGGTGAGCAGTTCTTC | CASRSTGRGEQFF
TRBJ1-5 | TRBD1 | few | TRBV12-5 | TGTGCTAGTGCCGGAGACAGGGCGGGCCAGCCCCAGCATTTT | CASAGDRAGQPQHF
TRBJ1-6 | . | few | TRBV15 | TGTGCCACCAGCAGAGAGGGTTATTCACCCCTCCACTTT | CATSREGYSPLHF
TRBJ1-2 | TRBD1 | many | TRBV28 | TGTGCCAGCAGTTCACAGGGGTTGGATGGCTACACCTTC | CASSSQGLDGYTF
TRBJ2-7 | . | . | TRBV7-6 | TGTGCTAGCAGCTTAAAAGGGGATGAGGAGCAGTACTTC | CASSLKGDEEQYF
TRBJ1-5 | . | many | TRBV18 | TGTGCCAGCTCACCACCAAAAACGGGGGGACTGGGCAATCAGCCCCAGCATTTT | CASSPPKTGGLGNQPQHF
TRBJ2-5 | . | few | TRBV6-2/TRBV6-3 | TGTGCCAGCAGAGGAGACCCCCTTGGGGAGACCCAGTACTTC | CASRGDPLGETQYF
TRBJ2-7 | . | few | TRBV6-1 | TGTGCCAGCAGTTACAATTCTAGGGACGAGCAGTACTTC | CASSYNSRDEQYF